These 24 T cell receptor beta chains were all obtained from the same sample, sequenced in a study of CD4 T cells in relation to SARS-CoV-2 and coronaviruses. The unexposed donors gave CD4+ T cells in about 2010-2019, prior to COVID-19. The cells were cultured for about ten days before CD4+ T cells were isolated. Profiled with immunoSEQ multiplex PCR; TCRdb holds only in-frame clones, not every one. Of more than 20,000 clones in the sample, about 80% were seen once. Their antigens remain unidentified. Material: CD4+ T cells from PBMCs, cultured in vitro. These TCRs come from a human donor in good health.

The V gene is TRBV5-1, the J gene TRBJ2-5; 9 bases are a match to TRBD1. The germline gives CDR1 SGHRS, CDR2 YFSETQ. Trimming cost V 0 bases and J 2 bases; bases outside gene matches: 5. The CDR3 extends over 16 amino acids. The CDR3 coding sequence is TGCGCCAGCAGCTTGGGTGTCGGACAGGGGCAAGAGACCCAGTACTTC. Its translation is CASSLGVGQGQETQYF. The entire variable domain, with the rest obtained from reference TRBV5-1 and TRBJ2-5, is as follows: KAGVTQTPRYLIKTRGQQVTLSCSPISGHRSVSWYQQTPGQGLQFLFEYFSETQRNKGNFPGRFSGRQFSNSRSEMNVSTLELGDSALYLCASSLGVGQGQETQYFGPGTRLLVL.

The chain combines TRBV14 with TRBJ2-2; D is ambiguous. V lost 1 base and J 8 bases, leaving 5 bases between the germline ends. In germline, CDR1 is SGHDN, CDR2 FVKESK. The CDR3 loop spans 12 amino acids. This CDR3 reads CASSQAQGELFF. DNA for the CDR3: TGTGCCAGCAGCCAAGCTCAGGGGGAGCTGTTTTTT.

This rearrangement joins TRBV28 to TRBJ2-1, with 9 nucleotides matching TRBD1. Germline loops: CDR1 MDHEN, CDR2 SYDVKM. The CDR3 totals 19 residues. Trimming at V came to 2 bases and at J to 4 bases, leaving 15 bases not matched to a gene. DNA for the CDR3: TGTGCCAGCAGTTTAATCCTGGGACAGGGCGCCTCCAATTACAATGAGCAGTTCTTC. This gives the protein CASSLILGQGASNYNEQFF.

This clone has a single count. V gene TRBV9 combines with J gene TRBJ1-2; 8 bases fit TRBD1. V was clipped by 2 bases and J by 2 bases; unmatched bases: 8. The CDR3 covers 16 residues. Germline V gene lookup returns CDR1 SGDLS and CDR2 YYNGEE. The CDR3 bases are TGTGCCAGCAGCGTTGGGACAGGAGATCTAAACTATGGCTACACCTTC. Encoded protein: CASSVGTGDLNYGYTF. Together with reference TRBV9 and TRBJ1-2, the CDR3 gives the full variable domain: DSGVTQTPKHLITATGQRVTLRCSPRSGDLSVYWYQQSLDQGLQFLIQYYNGEERAKGNILERFSAQQFPDLHSELNLSSLELGDSALYFCASSVGTGDLNYGYTFGSGTRLTVV.

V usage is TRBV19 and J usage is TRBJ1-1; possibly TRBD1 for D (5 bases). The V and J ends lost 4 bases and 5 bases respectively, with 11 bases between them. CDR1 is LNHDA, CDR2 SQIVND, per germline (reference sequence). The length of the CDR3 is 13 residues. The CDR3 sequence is CASSTGLGTEAFF. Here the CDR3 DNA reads TGTGCCAGTAGTACAGGGCTTGGGACTGAAGCTTTCTTT.

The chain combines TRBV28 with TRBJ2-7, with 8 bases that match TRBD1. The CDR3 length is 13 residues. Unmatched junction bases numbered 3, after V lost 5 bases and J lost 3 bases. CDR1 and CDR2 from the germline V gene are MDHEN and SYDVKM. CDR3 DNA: TGTGCCAGCAGTCCAGGGGGCCGCTACGAGCAGTACTTC. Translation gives CASSPGGRYEQYF.

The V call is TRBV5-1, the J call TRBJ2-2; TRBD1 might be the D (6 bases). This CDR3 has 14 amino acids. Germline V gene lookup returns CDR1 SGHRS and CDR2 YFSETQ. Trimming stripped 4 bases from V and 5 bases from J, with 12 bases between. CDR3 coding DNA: TGCGCCAGCAGCGCCGGACAGCGAACCGGGGAGCTGTTTTTT. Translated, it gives CASSAGQRTGELFF.

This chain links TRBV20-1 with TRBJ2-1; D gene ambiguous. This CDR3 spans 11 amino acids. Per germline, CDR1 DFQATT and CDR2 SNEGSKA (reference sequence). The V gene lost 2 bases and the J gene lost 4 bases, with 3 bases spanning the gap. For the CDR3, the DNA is TGCAGTGCTAGATATTACAATGAGCAGTTCTTC. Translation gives CSARYYNEQFF.

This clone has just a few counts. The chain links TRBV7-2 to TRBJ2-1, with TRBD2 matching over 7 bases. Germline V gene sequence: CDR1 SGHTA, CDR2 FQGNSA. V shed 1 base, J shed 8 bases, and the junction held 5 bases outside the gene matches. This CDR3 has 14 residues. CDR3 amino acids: CASSLGLARYEQFF. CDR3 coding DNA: TGTGCCAGCAGCTTAGGACTAGCTAGATATGAGCAGTTCTTC.

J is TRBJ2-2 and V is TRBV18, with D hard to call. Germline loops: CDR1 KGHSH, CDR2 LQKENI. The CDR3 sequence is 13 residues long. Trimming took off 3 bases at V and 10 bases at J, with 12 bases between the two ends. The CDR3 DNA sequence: TGTGCCAGCTCACCCGGGTCCCAAGAGGAGCTGTTTTTT. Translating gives CASSPGSQEELFF.

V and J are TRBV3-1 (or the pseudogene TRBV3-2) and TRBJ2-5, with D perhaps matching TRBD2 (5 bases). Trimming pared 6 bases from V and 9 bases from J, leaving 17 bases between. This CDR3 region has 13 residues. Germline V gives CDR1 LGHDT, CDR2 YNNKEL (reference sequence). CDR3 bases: TGTGCCAGCAGTCGGGCGGGCAATTCGGCCCAGTACTTC. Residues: CASSRAGNSAQYF.

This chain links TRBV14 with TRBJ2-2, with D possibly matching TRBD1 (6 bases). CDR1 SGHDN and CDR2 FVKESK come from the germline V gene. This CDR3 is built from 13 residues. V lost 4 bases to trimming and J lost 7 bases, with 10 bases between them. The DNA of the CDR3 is TGTGCCAGCAGCCCGCGGACAGTCGGGGAGCTGTTTTTT. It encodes CASSPRTVGELFF.

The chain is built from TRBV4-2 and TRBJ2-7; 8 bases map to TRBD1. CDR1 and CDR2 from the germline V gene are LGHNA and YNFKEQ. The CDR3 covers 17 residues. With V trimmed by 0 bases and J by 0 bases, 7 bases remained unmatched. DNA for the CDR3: TGTGCCAGCAGCCAAGATAAGGGCACAGGGGGCTCCTACGAGCAGTACTTC. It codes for CASSQDKGTGGSYEQYF.

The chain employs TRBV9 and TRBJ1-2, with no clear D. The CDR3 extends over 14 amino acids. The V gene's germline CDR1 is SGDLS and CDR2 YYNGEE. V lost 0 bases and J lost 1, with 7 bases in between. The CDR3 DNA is TGTGCCAGCAGCGTAGGGCAGCTTAACTATGGCTACACCTTC. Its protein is CASSVGQLNYGYTF.

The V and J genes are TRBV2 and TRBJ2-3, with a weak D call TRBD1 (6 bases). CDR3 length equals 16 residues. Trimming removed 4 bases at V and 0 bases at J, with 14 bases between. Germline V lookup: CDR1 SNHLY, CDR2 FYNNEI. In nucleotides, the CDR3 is TGTGCCAGCAGTGCGGAAACAGGGAGAAGCACAGATACGCAGTATTTT. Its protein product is CASSAETGRSTDTQYF.

The CDR3 nucleotides read TGCGCCAGCAGCTTGGTTGCGGGCACAGATACGCAGTATTTT. It encodes CASSLVAGTDTQYF. The gene calls are TRBV5-1 and TRBJ2-3; no clear D gene. Between the trimmed V and J ends, which lost 0 bases and 1 base, there was a span of 6 bases. In germline, CDR1 is SGHRS, CDR2 YFSETQ. The CDR3 has 14 residues.

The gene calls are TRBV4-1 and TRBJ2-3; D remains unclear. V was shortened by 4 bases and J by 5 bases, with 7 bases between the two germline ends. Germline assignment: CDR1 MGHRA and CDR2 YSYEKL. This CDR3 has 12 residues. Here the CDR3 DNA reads TGCGCCAGCAGCCGGAACTTAGATACGCAGTATTTT. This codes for CASSRNLDTQYF.

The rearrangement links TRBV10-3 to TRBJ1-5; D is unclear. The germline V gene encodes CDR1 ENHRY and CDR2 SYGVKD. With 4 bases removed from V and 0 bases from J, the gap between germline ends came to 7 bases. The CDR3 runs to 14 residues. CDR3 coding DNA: TGTGCCATCAGTGTTGGGAGTAGCAATCAGCCCCAGCATTTT. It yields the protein CAISVGSSNQPQHF.

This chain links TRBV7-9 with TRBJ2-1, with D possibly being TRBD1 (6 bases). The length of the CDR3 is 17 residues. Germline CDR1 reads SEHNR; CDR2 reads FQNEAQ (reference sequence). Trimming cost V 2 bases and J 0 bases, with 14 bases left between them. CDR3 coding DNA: TGTGCCAGCAGCTTAATCGGCAGGACAGTCTCCTACAATGAGCAGTTCTTC. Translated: CASSLIGRTVSYNEQFF.

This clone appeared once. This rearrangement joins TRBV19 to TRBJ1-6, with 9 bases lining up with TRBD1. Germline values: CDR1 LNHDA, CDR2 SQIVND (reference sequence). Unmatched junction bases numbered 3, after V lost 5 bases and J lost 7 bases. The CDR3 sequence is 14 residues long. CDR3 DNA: TGTGCCAGTAGTGAGGGGACAGGGAATTCACCCCTCCACTTT. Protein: CASSEGTGNSPLHF.

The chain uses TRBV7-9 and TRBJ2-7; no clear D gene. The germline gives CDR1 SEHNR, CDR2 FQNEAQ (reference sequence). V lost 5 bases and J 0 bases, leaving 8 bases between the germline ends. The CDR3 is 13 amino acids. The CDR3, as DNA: TGTGCCAGCAGCGACCCTCGCTCCTACGAGCAGTACTTC. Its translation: CASSDPRSYEQYF.

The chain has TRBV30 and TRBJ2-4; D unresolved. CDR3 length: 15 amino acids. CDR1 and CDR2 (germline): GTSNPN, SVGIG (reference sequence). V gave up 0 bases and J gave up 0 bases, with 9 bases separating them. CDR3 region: CAWSVMRIAKNIQYF. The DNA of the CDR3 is TGTGCCTGGAGTGTAATGCGAATAGCCAAAAACATTCAGTACTTC.

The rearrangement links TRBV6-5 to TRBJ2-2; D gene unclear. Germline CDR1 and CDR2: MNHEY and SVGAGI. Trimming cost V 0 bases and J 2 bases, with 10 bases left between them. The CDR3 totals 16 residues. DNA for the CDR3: TGTGCCAGCAGTTACTCGTCCGGTCTCAACACCGGGGAGCTGTTTTTT. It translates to CASSYSSGLNTGELFF.

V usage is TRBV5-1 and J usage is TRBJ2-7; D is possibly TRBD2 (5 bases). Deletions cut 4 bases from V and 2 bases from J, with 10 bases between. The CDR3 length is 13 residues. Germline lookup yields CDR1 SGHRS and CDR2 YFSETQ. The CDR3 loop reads CASSPDFTYEQYF. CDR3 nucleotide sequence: TGCGCCAGCAGCCCGGACTTCACCTACGAGCAGTACTTC.